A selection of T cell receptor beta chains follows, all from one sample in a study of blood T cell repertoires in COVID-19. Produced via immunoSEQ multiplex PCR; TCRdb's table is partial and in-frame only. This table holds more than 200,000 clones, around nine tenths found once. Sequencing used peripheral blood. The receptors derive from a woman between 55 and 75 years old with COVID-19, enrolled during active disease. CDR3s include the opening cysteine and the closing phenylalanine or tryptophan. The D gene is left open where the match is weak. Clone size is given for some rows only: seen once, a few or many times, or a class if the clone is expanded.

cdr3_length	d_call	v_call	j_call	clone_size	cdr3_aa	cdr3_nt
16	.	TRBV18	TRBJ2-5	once	CASSPLGGRGKETQYF	TGTGCCAGCTCACCCCTCGGGGGCAGGGGGAAAGAGACCCAGTACTTC
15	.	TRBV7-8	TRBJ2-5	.	CASRKKRTAQETQYF	TGTGCCAGCAGGAAAAAACGGACAGCTCAAGAGACCCAGTACTTC
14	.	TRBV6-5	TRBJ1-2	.	CASSYDGGARGYTF	TGTGCCAGCAGTTACGATGGGGGGGCGCGGGGCTACACCTTC
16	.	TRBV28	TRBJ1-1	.	CASSPLRQYMNTEAFF	TGTGCCAGCAGTCCACTACGACAGTACATGAACACTGAAGCTTTCTTT
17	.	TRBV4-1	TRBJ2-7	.	CASSQPSGRGLSYEQYF	TGCGCCAGCAGCCAACCCTCGGGGCGGGGCCTATCCTACGAGCAGTACTTC
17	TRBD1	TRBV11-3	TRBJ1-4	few	CASSLRGPGQENEKLFF	TGTGCCAGCAGCTTGCGGGGGCCGGGACAGGAGAATGAAAAACTGTTTTTT
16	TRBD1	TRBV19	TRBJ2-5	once	CASSTRNRGGAETQYF	TGTGCCAGTAGTACCCGTAACAGGGGCGGCGCGGAGACCCAGTACTTC
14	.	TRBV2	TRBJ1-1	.	CASSEMTANTEAFF	TGTGCCAGCAGTGAGATGACAGCGAACACTGAAGCTTTCTTT
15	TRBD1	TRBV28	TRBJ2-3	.	CASRPTDRGTDTQYF	TGTGCCAGCAGACCGACGGACAGGGGCACAGATACGCAGTATTTT
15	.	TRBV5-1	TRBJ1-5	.	CASSWEGGGNQPQHF	TGCGCCAGCTCTTGGGAGGGAGGAGGCAATCAGCCCCAGCATTTT
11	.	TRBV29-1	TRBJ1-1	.	CSVVFNTEAFF	TGCAGCGTTGTCTTCAACACTGAAGCTTTCTTT